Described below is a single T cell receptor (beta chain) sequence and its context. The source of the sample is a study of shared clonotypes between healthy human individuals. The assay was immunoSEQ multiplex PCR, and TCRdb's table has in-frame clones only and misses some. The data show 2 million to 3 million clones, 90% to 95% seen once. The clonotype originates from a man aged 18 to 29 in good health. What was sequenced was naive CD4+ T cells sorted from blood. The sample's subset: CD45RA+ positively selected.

In nucleotides, the CDR3 is TGTGCCATCAGACCCGGGACAGCTTCCTCTGGAAACACCATATATTTT. Protein: CAIRPGTASSGNTIYF. The chain uses TRBV10-3 and TRBJ1-3, with 7 bases aligning to TRBD1. The germline CDR1 and CDR2 sequences are ENHRY and SYGVKD. The junction had 8 bases not matched to a gene; V was cut back by 6 bases and J by 0 bases. The CDR3 has 16 residues.